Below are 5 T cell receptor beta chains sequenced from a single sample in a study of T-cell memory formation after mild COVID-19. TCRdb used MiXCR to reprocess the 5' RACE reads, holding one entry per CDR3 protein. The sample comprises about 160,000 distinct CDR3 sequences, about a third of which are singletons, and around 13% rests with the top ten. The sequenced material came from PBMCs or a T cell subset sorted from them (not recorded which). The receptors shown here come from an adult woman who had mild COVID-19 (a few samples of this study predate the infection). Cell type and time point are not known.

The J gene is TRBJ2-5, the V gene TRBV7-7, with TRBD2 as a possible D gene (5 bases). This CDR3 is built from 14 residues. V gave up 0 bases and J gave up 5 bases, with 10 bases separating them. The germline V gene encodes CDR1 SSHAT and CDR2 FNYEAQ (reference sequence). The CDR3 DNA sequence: TGTGCCAGCAGCTTAGCCGGGCGGAGGGAGACCCAGTACTTC. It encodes CASSLAGRRETQYF.

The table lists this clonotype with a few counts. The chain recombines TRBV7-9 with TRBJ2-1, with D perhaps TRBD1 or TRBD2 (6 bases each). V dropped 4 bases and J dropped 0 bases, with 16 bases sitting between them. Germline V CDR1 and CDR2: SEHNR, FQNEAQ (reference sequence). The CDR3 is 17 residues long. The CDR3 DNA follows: TGTGCCAGCAGCTCCGGAGGGGGGCTGGTCTCCTACAATGAGCAGTTCTTC. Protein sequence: CASSSGGGLVSYNEQFF.

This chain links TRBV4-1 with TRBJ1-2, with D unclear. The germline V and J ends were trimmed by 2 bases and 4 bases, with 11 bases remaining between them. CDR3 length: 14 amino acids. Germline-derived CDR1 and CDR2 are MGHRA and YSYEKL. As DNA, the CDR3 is TGCGCCAGCAGCCAAACTGACGGGTTCTATGGCTACACCTTC. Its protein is CASSQTDGFYGYTF.

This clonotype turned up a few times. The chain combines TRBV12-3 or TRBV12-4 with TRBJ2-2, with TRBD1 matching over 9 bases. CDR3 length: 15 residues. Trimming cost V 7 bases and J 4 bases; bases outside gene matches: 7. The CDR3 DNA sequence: TGTGCCAGCACCCGGACAGGGGCGTTCACCGGGGAGCTGTTTTTT. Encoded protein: CASTRTGAFTGELFF.

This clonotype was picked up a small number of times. This CDR3 is CASSLDPGTLSTYNEQFF. CDR3 DNA sequence: TGCGCCAGCAGCTTGGACCCCGGGACACTAAGTACCTACAATGAGCAGTTCTTC. The chain uses TRBV5-1 and TRBJ2-1, with a weak D call TRBD1 (6 bases). Germline CDR1 SGHRS, CDR2 YFSETQ. Trimming shortened V by 0 bases and J by 2 bases, and 18 bases separated the two germline ends. The CDR3 has 18 residues.